These 22 T cell receptor beta chains came from one sample sequenced in a study of T cell responses to AZD1222 COVID-19 vaccine. Using immunoSEQ multiplex PCR, the repertoire was profiled, and TCRdb retains in-frame clones only, with some absent. The sample has 150,000 or so clones, 75% to 90% seen once; the top ten hold 5.5% to 7%. The material was peripheral blood, obtained on day 0 of AZD1222 vaccination. The receptors originated from an adult in good health.

Of note for this clone: Distinct nucleotide sequences in the sample also encode this CDR3. V gene TRBV18 combines with J gene TRBJ1-1, with D maybe TRBD1 (6 bases). V was cut by 3 bases and J by 0 bases, with 8 bases left in between. The germline V gene has CDR1 KGHSH and CDR2 LQKENI. The CDR3 sequence is 14 residues long. CDR3 nucleotide sequence: TGTGCCAGCTCACCGGACAGCCTGAACACTGAAGCTTTCTTT. Protein product: CASSPDSLNTEAFF.

The chain uses TRBV5-4 and TRBJ1-2; D remains unclear. The CDR3 extends over 15 amino acids. In germline, CDR1 is SGHNT, CDR2 YYREEE (reference sequence). Trimming removed 1 base from V and 7 bases from J, with 17 bases in between. The CDR3 region has the DNA TGTGCCAGCAGCTTGTACGTTAACGGCATCTCTGGCTACACCTTC. It is translated as CASSLYVNGISGYTF.

The rearrangement links TRBV10-3 to TRBJ1-5; 7 nucleotides line up with TRBD1. J lost 5 bases, V lost 7 bases, and 5 bases had no gene match. Germline V gene lookup returns CDR1 ENHRY and CDR2 SYGVKD. This CDR3 spans 13 amino acids. The CDR3 DNA reads as TGTGCCATCATGGACAGGAACGATCAGCCCCAGCATTTT. It specifies CAIMDRNDQPQHF.

This clone was observed a single time. This chain links TRBV3-1 (or the pseudogene TRBV3-2) with TRBJ2-7; TRBD2 matches 13 bases. The junction had 5 bases not matched to a gene; V was cut back by 5 bases and J by 1 base. The germline CDR1 and CDR2 sequences are LGHDT and YNNKEL (reference sequence). CDR3 length: 16 amino acids. The DNA of the CDR3 is TGTGCCAGCAGCTCCCGGACTAGCGGGGGATCCTACGAGCAGTACTTC. It specifies CASSSRTSGGSYEQYF.

V and J are TRBV7-6 and TRBJ1-3; no reliable D call. Trimming took off 1 base at V and 0 bases at J, with 7 bases between the two ends. The CDR3 sequence is 15 residues long. In germline, CDR1 is SGHVS, CDR2 FNYEAQ. The CDR3 coding sequence is TGTGCCAGCAGCTTAGATTTGAGCTCTGGAAACACCATATATTTT. Translating gives CASSLDLSSGNTIYF.

The rearrangement links TRBV21-1 to TRBJ2-7; no DNA check was done on the table's D call, TRBD1. TRBV21-1 is annotated as a pseudogene. The CDR3 is made up of 11 amino acids. CDR3 sequence reads: CARTGPHEQYF. The CDR3 DNA sequence: TGTGCCAGGACAGGGCCCCACGAGCAGTACTTC.

The J gene is TRBJ1-1, the V gene TRBV4-1, with TRBD1 as a possible D gene (6 bases). This CDR3 comprises 21 residues. Germline lookup yields CDR1 MGHRA and CDR2 YSYEKL. Deletions cut 0 bases from V and 7 bases from J, with 33 bases between. CDR3 region: CASSQDFPRHLSGGGRGEAFF. The CDR3 DNA is TGCGCCAGCAGCCAAGATTTCCCTCGACACCTTTCGGGAGGGGGGCGCGGTGAAGCTTTCTTT.

This sequence joins TRBV18 and TRBJ2-5; D assignment may be TRBD1 or TRBD2 (5 bases each). The CDR3 covers 16 residues. CDR1 and CDR2 from the germline V gene are KGHSH and LQKENI. Deletions cut 4 bases from V and 5 bases from J, with 20 bases between. The CDR3 here is CASSRSRVRVGETQYF. In DNA, the CDR3 is TGTGCCAGCTCACGGAGCAGGGTGAGGGTAGGCGAGACCCAGTACTTC. Drawing the rest from reference TRBV18 and TRBJ2-5, the complete variable domain is NAGVMQNPRHLVRRRGQEARLRCSPMKGHSHVYWYRQLPEEGLKFMVYLQKENIIDESGMPKERFSAEFPKEGPSILRIQQVVRGDSAAYFCASSRSRVRVGETQYFGPGTRLLVL.

The rearrangement links TRBV12-3 or TRBV12-4 to TRBJ1-2; D remains ambiguous. V dropped 0 bases and J dropped 8 bases, with 4 bases sitting between them. This CDR3 region has 11 residues. The CDR3 DNA sequence: TGTGCCAGCAGTTTAGCGCAAGGCTACACCTTC. Its protein is CASSLAQGYTF.

The genes are TRBV6-5 and TRBJ1-1; D call uncertain. Germline CDR1 is MNHEY and CDR2 is SVGAGI. V shed 0 bases and J shed 6 bases, with 14 bases lying between them. The CDR3 loop spans 15 amino acids. CDR3 loop: CASSYSRGREAEAFF. In DNA form, the CDR3 reads TGTGCCAGCAGTTACTCGAGAGGGCGCGAGGCTGAAGCTTTCTTT.

The J gene is TRBJ1-5, the V gene TRBV5-1; possible D gene TRBD1, 5 bases. Germline loops: CDR1 SGHRS, CDR2 YFSETQ. CDR3 length: 14 residues. With 3 bases removed from V and 1 base from J, the gap between germline ends came to 8 bases. The chain's CDR3 is CASSSGESNQPQHF. The CDR3 DNA reads TGCGCCAGCAGCTCGGGGGAGAGCAATCAGCCCCAGCATTTT.

CDR3 protein: CASSLRGSSYNEQFF. The CDR3 nucleotides are TGTGCCAGCAGCCTACGCGGGAGCTCCTACAATGAGCAGTTCTTC. The chain couples TRBV7-9 to TRBJ2-1; TRBD2 agrees at 7 bases. Germline CDR1 reads SEHNR; CDR2 reads FQNEAQ (reference sequence). J was trimmed by 0 bases and V by 5 bases; bases with no gene match: 4. This CDR3 comprises 15 residues.

The J gene is TRBJ1-5, the V gene TRBV14, with TRBD1 identical over 7 bases. The CDR3 has 15 residues. Germline CDR1 SGHDN, CDR2 FVKESK. V gave up 3 bases and J gave up 2 bases; unmatched junction bases: 4. CDR3 bases: TGTGCCAGCAGCCAGGATCAGGGGGGCAATCAGCCCCAGCATTTT. Its translation: CASSQDQGGNQPQHF.

This chain connects TRBV5-1 to TRBJ1-6; no definite D call. In germline, CDR1 is SGHRS, CDR2 YFSETQ. This CDR3 has 14 amino acids. V lost 0 bases, J lost 9 bases, and 10 bases lay in between. CDR3 region: CASSLGNSGSPLHF. In DNA, the CDR3 is TGCGCCAGCAGCTTGGGGAATTCGGGTTCACCCCTCCACTTT.

The J gene is TRBJ1-1, the V gene TRBV21-1. TRBV21-1 is recorded as a pseudogene. The CDR3 is 13 residues long. The CDR3 loop reads CASKGGGKFRAFF. The CDR3 bases are TGTGCCAGCAAAGGGGGAGGGAAGTTTAGGGCTTTCTTT.

The chain recombines TRBV6-6 with TRBJ1-5; the match to TRBD1 covers 9 bases. CDR1 and CDR2 (germline): MNHNY, SVGAGI (reference sequence). Unmatched junction bases numbered 7, after V lost 6 bases and J lost 4 bases. The CDR3 is 15 residues long. CDR3 residues: CASSQNRGQNQPQHF. For the CDR3, the DNA is TGTGCCAGCAGCCAAAACAGGGGGCAGAATCAGCCCCAGCATTTT.

A single count supports this clone. The chain employs TRBV7-9 and TRBJ1-1, with 7 bases aligning to TRBD1. V shed 5 bases, J shed 1 base, and the junction held 7 bases outside the gene matches. CDR1 and CDR2 (germline): SEHNR, FQNEAQ (reference sequence). The CDR3 length is 15 residues. The CDR3 nucleotides are TGTGCCAGCAGCATTCGACAGGGCCCGAACACTGAAGCTTTCTTT. Translation gives CASSIRQGPNTEAFF.

V gene TRBV6-1 combines with J gene TRBJ1-1; maybe TRBD1 (5 bases). Deletions cut 2 bases from V and 4 bases from J, with 8 bases between. The germline V gene encodes CDR1 MNHNS and CDR2 SASEGT. The CDR3 sequence is 13 residues long. Here the CDR3 DNA reads TGTGCCAGCAGTGAACCAGGGCCCACTGAAGCTTTCTTT. Its protein is CASSEPGPTEAFF.

This rearrangement joins TRBV11-2 to TRBJ2-5; 8 bases match TRBD2. V shed 3 bases, J shed 4 bases, and the junction held 4 bases outside the gene matches. The CDR3 is made up of 14 amino acids. Germline CDR1 and CDR2: SGHAT and FQNNGV. The CDR3 protein is CASSFGLAGETQYF. CDR3 coding DNA: TGTGCCAGCAGCTTCGGCCTAGCGGGAGAGACCCAGTACTTC.

The gene calls are TRBV3-1 (or the pseudogene TRBV3-2) and TRBJ2-1, with 7 bases aligning to TRBD1. The trim removed 1 base at V and 10 bases at J, leaving 4 bases unmatched. CDR1 is LGHDT and CDR2 is YNNKEL in the germline V gene (reference sequence). The CDR3 extends over 13 amino acids. CDR3 coding DNA: TGTGCCAGCAGCCAAGTAAGGGGGCGCGAGCAGTTCTTC. This gives the protein CASSQVRGREQFF.

The chain recombines TRBV7-2 with TRBJ1-2, with TRBD1 as a possible D gene (5 bases). The V gene lost 5 bases and the J gene lost 8 bases, with 24 bases spanning the gap. Germline V CDR1 and CDR2: SGHTA, FQGNSA. This CDR3 spans 16 amino acids. Written as DNA, the CDR3 is TGTGCCAGCAGCACGTACCTTGCGGGGCCTAACTTGGGCTACACCTTC. Its protein product is CASSTYLAGPNLGYTF.

The gene calls are TRBV2 and TRBJ1-2; a possible D gene is TRBD1 (5 bases). The CDR3 extends over 15 amino acids. V was shortened by 6 bases and J by 0 bases, with 14 bases between the two germline ends. Germline V CDR1 and CDR2: SNHLY, FYNNEI. This CDR3 is CASRGAGLSNYGYTF. The CDR3 bases are TGTGCCAGCAGAGGGGCTGGCCTTTCTAACTATGGCTACACCTTC.